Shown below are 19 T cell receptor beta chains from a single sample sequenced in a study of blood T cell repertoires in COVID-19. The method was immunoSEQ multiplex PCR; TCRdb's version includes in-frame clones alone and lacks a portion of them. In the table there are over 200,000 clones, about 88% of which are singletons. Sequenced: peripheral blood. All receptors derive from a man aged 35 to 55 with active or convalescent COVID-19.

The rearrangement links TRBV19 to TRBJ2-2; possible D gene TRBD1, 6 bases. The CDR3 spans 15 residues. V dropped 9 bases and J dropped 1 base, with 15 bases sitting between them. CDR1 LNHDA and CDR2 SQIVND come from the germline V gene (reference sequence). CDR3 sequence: CASLPGHLNTGELFF. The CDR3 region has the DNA TGTGCCAGCCTTCCGGGACACCTGAACACCGGGGAGCTGTTTTTT.

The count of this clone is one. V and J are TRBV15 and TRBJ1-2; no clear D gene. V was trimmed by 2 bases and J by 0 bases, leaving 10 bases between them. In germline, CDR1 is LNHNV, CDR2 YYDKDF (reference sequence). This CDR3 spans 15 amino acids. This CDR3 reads CATSRSALTNYGYTF. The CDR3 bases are TGTGCCACCAGCAGATCCGCGTTAACTAACTATGGCTACACCTTC.

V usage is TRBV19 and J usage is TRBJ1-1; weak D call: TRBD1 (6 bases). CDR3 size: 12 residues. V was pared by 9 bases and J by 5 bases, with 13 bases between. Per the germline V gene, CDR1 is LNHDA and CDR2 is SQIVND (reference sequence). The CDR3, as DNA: TGTGCCAGCAACAGGGCCGGGACTGAAGCTTTCTTT. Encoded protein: CASNRAGTEAFF.

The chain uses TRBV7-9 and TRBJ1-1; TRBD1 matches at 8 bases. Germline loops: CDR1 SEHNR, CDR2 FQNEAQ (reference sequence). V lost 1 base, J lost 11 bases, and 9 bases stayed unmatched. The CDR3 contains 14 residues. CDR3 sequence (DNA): TGTGCCAGCAGCTTAGGGAAGCAGGGGGCGCGGGCTTTCTTT. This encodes CASSLGKQGARAFF.

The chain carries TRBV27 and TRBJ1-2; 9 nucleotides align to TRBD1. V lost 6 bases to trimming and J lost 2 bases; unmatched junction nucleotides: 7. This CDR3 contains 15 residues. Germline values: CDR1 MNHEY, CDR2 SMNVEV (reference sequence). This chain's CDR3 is CASSPRTGVNYGYTF. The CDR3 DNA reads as TGTGCCAGCAGCCCACGGACAGGGGTAAACTATGGCTACACCTTC.

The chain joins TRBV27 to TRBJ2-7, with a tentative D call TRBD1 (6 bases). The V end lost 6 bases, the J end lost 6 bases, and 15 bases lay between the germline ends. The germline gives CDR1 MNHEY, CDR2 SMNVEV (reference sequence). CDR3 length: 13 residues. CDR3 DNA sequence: TGTGCCAGCAGGACAGGTACCCGGGGCGAGCAGTACTTC. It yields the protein CASRTGTRGEQYF.

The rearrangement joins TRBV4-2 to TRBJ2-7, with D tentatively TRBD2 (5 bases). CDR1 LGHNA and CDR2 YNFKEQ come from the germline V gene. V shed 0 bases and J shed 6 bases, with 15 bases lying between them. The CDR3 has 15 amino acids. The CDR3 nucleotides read TGTGCCAGCAGCCAAGATTTGGGTAATGAGGGCGAGCAGTACTTC. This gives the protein CASSQDLGNEGEQYF.

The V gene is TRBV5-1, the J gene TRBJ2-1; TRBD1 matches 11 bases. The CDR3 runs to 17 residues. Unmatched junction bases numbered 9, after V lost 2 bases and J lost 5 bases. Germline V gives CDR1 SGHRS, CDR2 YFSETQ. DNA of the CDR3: TGCGCCAGCAGCTTCCTATCCGGGACAGGGGGAAACAATGAGCAGTTCTTC. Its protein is CASSFLSGTGGNNEQFF. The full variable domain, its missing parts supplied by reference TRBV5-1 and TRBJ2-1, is KAGVTQTPRYLIKTRGQQVTLSCSPISGHRSVSWYQQTPGQGLQFLFEYFSETQRNKGNFPGRFSGRQFSNSRSEMNVSTLELGDSALYLCASSFLSGTGGNNEQFFGPGTRLTVL.

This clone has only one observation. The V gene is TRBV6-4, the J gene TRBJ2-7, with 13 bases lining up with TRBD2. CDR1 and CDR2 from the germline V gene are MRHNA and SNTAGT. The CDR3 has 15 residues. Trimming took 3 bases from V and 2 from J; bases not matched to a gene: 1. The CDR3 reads CASSELAGGTYEQYF. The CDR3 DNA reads TGTGCCAGCAGTGAACTAGCGGGAGGGACCTACGAGCAGTACTTC.

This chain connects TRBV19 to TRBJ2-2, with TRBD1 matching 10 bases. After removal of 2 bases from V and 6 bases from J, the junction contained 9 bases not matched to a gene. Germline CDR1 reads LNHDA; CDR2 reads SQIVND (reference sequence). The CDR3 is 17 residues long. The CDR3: CASSIPGQGPFAGELFF. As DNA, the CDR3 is TGTGCCAGTAGTATACCGGGACAGGGGCCCTTTGCCGGGGAGCTGTTTTTT. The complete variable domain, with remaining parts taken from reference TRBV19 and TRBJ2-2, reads DGGITQSPKYLFRKEGQNVTLSCEQNLNHDAMYWYRQDPGQGLRLIYYSQIVNDFQKGDIAEGYSVSREKKESFPLTVTSAQKNPTAFYLCASSIPGQGPFAGELFFGEGSRLTVL.

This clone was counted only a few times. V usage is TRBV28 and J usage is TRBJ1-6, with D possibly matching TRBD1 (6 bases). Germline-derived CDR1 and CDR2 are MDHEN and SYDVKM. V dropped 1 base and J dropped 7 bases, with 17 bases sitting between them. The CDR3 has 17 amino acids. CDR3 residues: CASSLSTGSQNNSPLHF. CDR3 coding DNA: TGTGCCAGCAGTTTATCCACAGGGAGTCAAAACAATTCACCCCTCCACTTT.

CDR3 loop: CASSAPGIRGHQPQHF. The CDR3 coding sequence is TGTGCCAGCAGCGCACCCGGGATCAGGGGCCATCAGCCCCAGCATTTT. The chain has TRBV7-3 and TRBJ1-5; weak D call: TRBD1 (6 bases). The CDR3 covers 16 residues. Germline V CDR1 and CDR2: SGHTA, FQGTGA. V was trimmed by 5 bases and J by 5 bases, leaving 19 bases between them.

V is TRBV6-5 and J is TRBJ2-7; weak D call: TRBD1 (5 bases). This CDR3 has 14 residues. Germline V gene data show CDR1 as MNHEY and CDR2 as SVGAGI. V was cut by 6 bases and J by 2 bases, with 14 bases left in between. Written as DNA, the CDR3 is TGTGCCAGCAGGTTGGACACTTCCCCCTACGAGCAGTACTTC. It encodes CASRLDTSPYEQYF.

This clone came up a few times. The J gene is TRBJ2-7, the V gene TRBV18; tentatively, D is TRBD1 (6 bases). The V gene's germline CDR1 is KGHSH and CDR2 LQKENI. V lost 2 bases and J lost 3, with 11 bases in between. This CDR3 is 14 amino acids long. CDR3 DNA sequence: TGTGCCAGCTCACCAAATGGACAGAGCTACGAGCAGTACTTC. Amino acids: CASSPNGQSYEQYF.

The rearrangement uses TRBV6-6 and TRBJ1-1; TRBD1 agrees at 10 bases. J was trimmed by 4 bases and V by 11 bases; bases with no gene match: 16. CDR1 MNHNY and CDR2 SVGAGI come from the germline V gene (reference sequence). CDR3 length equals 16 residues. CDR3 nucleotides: TGTGCCGTAGGGGGATCCGGACAGGGGGGAGGCACTGAAGCTTTCTTT. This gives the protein CAVGGSGQGGGTEAFF.

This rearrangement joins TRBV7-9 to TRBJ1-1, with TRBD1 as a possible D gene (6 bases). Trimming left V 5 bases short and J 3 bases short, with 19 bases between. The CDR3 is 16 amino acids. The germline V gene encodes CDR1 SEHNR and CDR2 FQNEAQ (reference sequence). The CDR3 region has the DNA TGTGCCAGCAGCCCAGCATGGCAGGGGAGTCACACTGAAGCTTTCTTT. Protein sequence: CASSPAWQGSHTEAFF.

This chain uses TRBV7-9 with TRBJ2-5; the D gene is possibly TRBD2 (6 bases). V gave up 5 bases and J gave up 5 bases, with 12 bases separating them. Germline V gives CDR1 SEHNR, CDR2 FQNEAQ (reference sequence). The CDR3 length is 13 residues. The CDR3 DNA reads TGTGCCAGCAGCACGGGACTGGAGGAGACCCAGTACTTC. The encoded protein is CASSTGLEETQYF. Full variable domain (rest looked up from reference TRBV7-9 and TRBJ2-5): DTGVSQNPRHKITKRGQNVTFRCDPISEHNRLYWYRQTLGQGPEFLTYFQNEAQLEKSRLLSDRFSAERPKGSFSTLEIQRTEQGDSAMYLCASSTGLEETQYFGPGTRLLVL.

The CDR3 sequence: CASSRDRGDTEAFF. CDR3 nucleotides: TGTGCCAGCAGTAGGGACAGGGGGGACACTGAAGCTTTCTTT. This chain links TRBV6-5 with TRBJ1-1; 11 nucleotides align to TRBD1. Germline CDR1 and CDR2: MNHEY and SVGAGI. CDR3 length equals 14 residues. J lost 3 bases, V lost 5 bases, and 2 bases had no gene match.

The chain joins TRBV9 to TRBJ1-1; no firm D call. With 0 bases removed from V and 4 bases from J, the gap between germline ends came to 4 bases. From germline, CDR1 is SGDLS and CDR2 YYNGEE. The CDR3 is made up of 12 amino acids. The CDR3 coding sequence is TGTGCCAGCAGCGTAGACGGCACTGAAGCTTTCTTT. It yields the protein CASSVDGTEAFF.